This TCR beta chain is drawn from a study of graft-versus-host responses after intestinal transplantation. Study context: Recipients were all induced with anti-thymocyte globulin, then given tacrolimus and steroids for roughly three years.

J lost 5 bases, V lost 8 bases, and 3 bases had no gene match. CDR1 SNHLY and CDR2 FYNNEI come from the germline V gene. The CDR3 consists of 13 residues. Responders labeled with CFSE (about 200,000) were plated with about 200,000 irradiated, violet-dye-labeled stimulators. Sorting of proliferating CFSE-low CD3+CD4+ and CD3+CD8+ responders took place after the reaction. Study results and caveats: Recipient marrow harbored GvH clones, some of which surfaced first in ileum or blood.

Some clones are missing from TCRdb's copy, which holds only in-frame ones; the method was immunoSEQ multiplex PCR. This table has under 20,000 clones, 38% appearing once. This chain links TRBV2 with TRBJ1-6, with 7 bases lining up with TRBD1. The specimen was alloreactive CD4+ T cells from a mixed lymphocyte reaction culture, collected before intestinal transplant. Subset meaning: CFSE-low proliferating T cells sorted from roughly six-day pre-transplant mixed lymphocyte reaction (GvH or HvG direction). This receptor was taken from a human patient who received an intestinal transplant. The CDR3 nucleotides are TGTGCCAGCGGGGACAGTAATAATTCACCCCTCCACTTT. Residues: CASGDSNNSPLHF.